The 23 T cell receptor beta chains in this list originate from one sample, sequenced in a study of cytomegalovirus exposure and HLA in healthy donors. It was with 60 Vbeta and 13 Jbeta primers that the PCR ran. Assay: immunoSEQ multiplex PCR; the TCRdb copy retains only in-frame clones and omits some. This sample carries about 180,000 clones, 80% of them seen once, and the ten largest clones take around 5.7%. What was sequenced was PBMCs. All receptors come from a man aged 35 to 55 in good health and CMV-seronegative.

The chain uses TRBV27 and TRBJ2-2; 13 nucleotides line up with TRBD2. CDR3 size: 18 residues. Trimming cost V 6 bases and J 3 bases; bases outside gene matches: 10. Germline V gene lookup returns CDR1 MNHEY and CDR2 SMNVEV (reference sequence). In DNA form, the CDR3 reads TGTGCCAGCAGCCCAGGACTAGCGGGAGCGGTGTACACCGGGGAGCTGTTTTTT. This sequence encodes CASSPGLAGAVYTGELFF.

The chain links TRBV7-2 to TRBJ1-4; D uncertain. The CDR3 is 15 amino acids. Trimming cost V 1 base and J 0 bases, with 6 bases left between them. From germline, CDR1 is SGHTA and CDR2 FQGNSA. Here the CDR3 reads CASSLVTATNEKLFF. The CDR3, as DNA: TGTGCCAGCAGCTTAGTCACGGCAACTAATGAAAAACTGTTTTTT.

The chain recombines TRBV27 with TRBJ2-2, with 10 bases fitting TRBD1. The CDR3 runs 15 residues. Germline V gives CDR1 MNHEY, CDR2 SMNVEV (reference sequence). The junction had 7 bases not matched to a gene; V was cut back by 7 bases and J by 5 bases. Here the CDR3 reads CASKQDRGGTGELFF. CDR3 nucleotides: TGTGCCAGCAAACAGGACAGGGGGGGAACCGGGGAGCTGTTTTTT.

The chain combines TRBV27 with TRBJ1-1, with D uncertain. The V gene's germline CDR1 is MNHEY and CDR2 SMNVEV (reference sequence). This CDR3 is built from 11 residues. The V and J ends lost 5 bases and 7 bases respectively, with 8 bases between them. CDR3 loop: CASSEGREAFF. The CDR3 coding sequence is TGTGCCAGCAGTGAGGGTCGTGAAGCTTTCTTT.

The chain employs TRBV4-3 and TRBJ2-1; TRBD2 matches 7 bases. V shed 3 bases and J 0 bases; nucleotides not matched to a gene: 11. This CDR3 contains 18 residues. Germline V CDR1 and CDR2: LGHNA, YSLEER. CDR3 protein: CASSQDSGRIVSYNEQFF. The CDR3, as DNA: TGCGCCAGCAGCCAGGATAGCGGGCGAATCGTCTCCTACAATGAGCAGTTCTTC.

This clone was picked up a small number of times. The chain carries TRBV6-1 and TRBJ2-1, with TRBD2 identical over 10 bases. V shed 5 bases, J shed 7 bases, and the junction held 5 bases outside the gene matches. The length of the CDR3 is 14 residues. Germline V gene sequence: CDR1 MNHNS, CDR2 SASEGT. The CDR3, as DNA: TGTGCCAGCAGTTGGACTAGCGGTACGAATGAGCAGTTCTTC. This codes for CASSWTSGTNEQFF.

The chain employs TRBV12-5 and TRBJ2-7; TRBD1 agrees at 7 bases. The ends lost 3 bases at V and 1 base at J; junction bases unmatched: 6. The germline V gene has CDR1 LGHNT and CDR2 FRNRAP. CDR3 length equals 15 residues. The CDR3 protein is CASGLTRDRSYEQYF. The CDR3 DNA reads as TGTGCTAGTGGTTTAACCCGGGACAGATCCTACGAGCAGTACTTC. Variable domain in full (rest from reference TRBV12-5 and TRBJ2-7): DARVTQTPRHKVTEMGQEVTMRCQPILGHNTVFWYRQTMMQGLELLAYFRNRAPLDDSGMPKDRFSAEMPDATLATLKIQPSEPRDSAVYFCASGLTRDRSYEQYFGPGTRLTVT.

The chain recombines TRBV7-9 with TRBJ2-3; 12 nucleotides align to TRBD2. The J segment lost 0 bases and the V segment lost 5 bases, leaving 9 bases of the junction unmatched. The V gene's germline CDR1 is SEHNR and CDR2 FQNEAQ (reference sequence). This CDR3 comprises 18 residues. CDR3 in DNA: TGTGCCAGCAGCCCACAGCCGGGACTAGCGGGTAGCACAGATACGCAGTATTTT. This translates into CASSPQPGLAGSTDTQYF.

The rearrangement links TRBV30 to TRBJ2-1, with D possibly matching TRBD2 (6 bases). The CDR3 totals 17 residues. Between the trimmed V and J ends, which lost 0 bases and 4 bases, there was a span of 19 bases. Germline values: CDR1 GTSNPN, CDR2 SVGIG (reference sequence). The CDR3 nucleotides read TGTGCCTGGAGTGTCTTCAGGAGACTAGGGAAATACAATGAGCAGTTCTTC. Translation: CAWSVFRRLGKYNEQFF. The full variable domain, in which reference TRBV30 and TRBJ2-1 provide the parts outside the CDR3, is SQTIHQWPATLVQPVGSPLSLECTVEGTSNPNLYWYRQAAGRGLQLLFYSVGIGQISSEVPQNLSASRPQDRQFILSSKKLLLSDSGFYLCAWSVFRRLGKYNEQFFGPGTRLTVL.

Only a few counts were recorded for this clone. The gene calls are TRBV7-9 and TRBJ2-5; D unresolved. Looked up from germline, CDR1 is SEHNR and CDR2 is FQNEAQ (reference sequence). The V end was cut by 1 base, the J end by 5 bases, with 14 bases between. This CDR3 has 15 amino acids. CDR3 in amino acids: CASSLDVVPRETQYF. The CDR3 DNA is TGTGCCAGCAGCTTAGACGTAGTGCCTCGGGAGACCCAGTACTTC. Variable domain in full (rest from reference TRBV7-9 and TRBJ2-5): DTGVSQNPRHKITKRGQNVTFRCDPISEHNRLYWYRQTLGQGPEFLTYFQNEAQLEKSRLLSDRFSAERPKGSFSTLEIQRTEQGDSAMYLCASSLDVVPRETQYFGPGTRLLVL.

This chain links TRBV5-4 with TRBJ2-2, with 9 bases fitting TRBD2. The CDR3 sequence is 16 residues long. J was trimmed by 4 bases and V by 2 bases; bases with no gene match: 6. Looked up from germline, CDR1 is SGHNT and CDR2 is YYREEE (reference sequence). The CDR3 loop reads CASSFGGRAVTGELFF. CDR3 in DNA: TGTGCCAGCAGCTTTGGCGGGAGGGCCGTCACCGGGGAGCTGTTTTTT.

V is TRBV6-1 and J is TRBJ1-1; 10 positions match TRBD1. The CDR3 loop spans 13 amino acids. Germline lookup yields CDR1 MNHNS and CDR2 SASEGT. J gave up 5 bases and V 11 bases, and 8 bases lay outside the gene matches. CDR3 nucleotide sequence: TGTGCCGGAGGGACAGGGGTGAGGACTGAAGCTTTCTTT. It translates to CAGGTGVRTEAFF.

This chain joins TRBV9 and TRBJ2-5, with 9 bases matching TRBD2. The trim removed 0 bases at V and 5 bases at J, leaving 8 bases unmatched. The V gene's germline CDR1 is SGDLS and CDR2 YYNGEE. This CDR3 is built from 16 residues. This CDR3 reads CASSVAGGGAGETQYF. Here the CDR3 DNA reads TGTGCCAGCAGCGTAGCTGGCGGGGGGGCTGGGGAGACCCAGTACTTC.

The rearrangement uses TRBV7-3 and TRBJ1-1; D not certain. CDR1 and CDR2 (germline): SGHTA, FQGTGA. CDR3 length equals 13 residues. Trimming removed 2 bases at V and 1 base at J, with 5 bases between. Written as DNA, the CDR3 is TGTGCCAGCAGCTTAGAGGGGAACACTGAAGCTTTCTTT. As protein: CASSLEGNTEAFF.

Notes on this clone: A read error may account for a junction end that differs from germline. The genes are TRBV29-1 and TRBJ2-5, with 8 bases matching TRBD2. The germline gives CDR1 SQVTM, CDR2 ANQGSEA. This CDR3 contains 13 residues. The CDR3 DNA reads as TGCGGCGTCGCAAGCGGGAGCGTAGAGACCCAGTACTTC. This translates into CGVASGSVETQYF.

This chain links TRBV5-1 with TRBJ2-7; 11 bases are a match to TRBD2. This CDR3 has 16 amino acids. V gave up 4 bases and J gave up 0 bases; unmatched junction bases: 6. CDR1 is SGHRS and CDR2 is YFSETQ in the germline V gene. The CDR3 here is CASSLGLAGISYEQYF. The CDR3 DNA is TGCGCCAGCAGCCTTGGACTAGCGGGCATCTCCTACGAGCAGTACTTC. Full variable domain (missing parts from reference TRBV5-1 and TRBJ2-7): KAGVTQTPRYLIKTRGQQVTLSCSPISGHRSVSWYQQTPGQGLQFLFEYFSETQRNKGNFPGRFSGRQFSNSRSEMNVSTLELGDSALYLCASSLGLAGISYEQYFGPGTRLTVT.

J is TRBJ2-7 and V is TRBV2, with 7 bases that match TRBD1. The germline CDR1 and CDR2 sequences are SNHLY and FYNNEI. J was trimmed by 3 bases and V by 8 bases; bases with no gene match: 4. This CDR3 has 12 amino acids. Here the CDR3 DNA reads TGTGCCAGCGGACAGGAGGTCTACGAGCAGTACTTC. Translation gives CASGQEVYEQYF.

The genes are TRBV5-1 and TRBJ1-2; 7 nucleotides agree with TRBD1. The CDR3 length is 13 residues. CDR1 is SGHRS, CDR2 YFSETQ, per germline. Germline trimming cut 4 bases from V and 4 bases from J; bases unmatched to any gene: 4. The CDR3 spells CASSTGETYGYTF. CDR3 bases: TGCGCCAGCAGCACAGGGGAAACCTATGGCTACACCTTC.

V and J are TRBV14 and TRBJ2-3, with D maybe TRBD1 (6 bases). V dropped 1 base and J dropped 10 bases, with 12 bases sitting between them. Germline lookup yields CDR1 SGHDN and CDR2 FVKESK. The CDR3 has 13 residues. CDR3 DNA sequence: TGTGCCAGCAGCCAAGCCCTGTCAGGGGCGCAGTATTTT. This encodes CASSQALSGAQYF.

The sample holds a few counts of this clone. This specimen includes other DNA sequences encoding the same CDR3. The chain links TRBV5-1 to TRBJ2-5; tentatively, D is TRBD1 (5 bases). The germline V and J ends were trimmed by 0 bases and 2 bases, with 8 bases remaining between them. Germline lookup yields CDR1 SGHRS and CDR2 YFSETQ. CDR3 length equals 14 residues. In nucleotides, the CDR3 is TGCGCCAGCAGCTTGGAGGGGAATCAAGAGACCCAGTACTTC. It translates to CASSLEGNQETQYF.

This chain uses TRBV19 with TRBJ2-1; the D gene is possibly TRBD2 (6 bases). The ends were cut back, 1 base at V and 2 bases at J, with 12 bases in the middle. The length of the CDR3 is 16 residues. CDR1 is LNHDA, CDR2 SQIVND, per germline (reference sequence). This chain's CDR3 is CASSIVFSGAYNEQFF. In DNA form, the CDR3 reads TGTGCCAGTAGTATAGTATTTAGCGGAGCCTACAATGAGCAGTTCTTC.

The CDR3 DNA reads TGCGCCAGCAGCCAAGATCGGGACAGCAGAATGAACACTGAAGCTTTCTTT. Residues: CASSQDRDSRMNTEAFF. The V and J genes are TRBV4-3 and TRBJ1-1; 7 nucleotides align to TRBD1. Unmatched junction bases numbered 7, after V lost 0 bases and J lost 0 bases. Germline assignment: CDR1 LGHNA and CDR2 YSLEER. The CDR3 contains 17 residues.

V and J are TRBV9 and TRBJ2-4; 14 nucleotides agree with TRBD2. Germline CDR1 and CDR2: SGDLS and YYNGEE. Trimming removed 4 bases from V and 9 bases from J; junction bases left unmatched: 12. CDR3 length: 17 amino acids. In nucleotides, the CDR3 is TGTGCCAGCAGCACCGGACTAGCGGGGGGAGGTCGGGGCATTCAGTACTTC. Its protein is CASSTGLAGGGRGIQYF.